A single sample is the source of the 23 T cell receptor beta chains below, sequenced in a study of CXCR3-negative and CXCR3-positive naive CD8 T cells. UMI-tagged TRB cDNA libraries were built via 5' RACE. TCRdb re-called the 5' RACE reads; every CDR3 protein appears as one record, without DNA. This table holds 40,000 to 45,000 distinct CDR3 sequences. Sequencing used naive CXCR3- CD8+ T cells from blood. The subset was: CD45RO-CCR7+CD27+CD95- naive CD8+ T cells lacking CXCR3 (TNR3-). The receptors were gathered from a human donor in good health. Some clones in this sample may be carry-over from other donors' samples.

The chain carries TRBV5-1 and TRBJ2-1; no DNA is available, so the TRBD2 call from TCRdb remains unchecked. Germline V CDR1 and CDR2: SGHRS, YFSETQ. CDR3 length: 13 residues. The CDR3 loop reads CASSGGLEDEQFF.

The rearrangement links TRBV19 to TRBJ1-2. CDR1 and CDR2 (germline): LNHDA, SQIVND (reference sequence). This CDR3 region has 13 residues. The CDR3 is CASQENHNYGYTF.

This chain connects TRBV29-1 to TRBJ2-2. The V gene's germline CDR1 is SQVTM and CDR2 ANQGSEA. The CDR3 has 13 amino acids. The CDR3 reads CSVSRTNTGELFF.

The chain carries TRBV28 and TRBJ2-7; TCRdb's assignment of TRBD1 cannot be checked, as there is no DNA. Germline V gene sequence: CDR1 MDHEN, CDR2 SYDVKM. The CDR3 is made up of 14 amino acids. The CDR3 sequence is CASSSDDRGHEQYF.

CDR3 region: CASSLVPLPLHNEQFF. V usage is TRBV7-8 and J usage is TRBJ2-1; TCRdb names TRBD2, which stays unverified in the absence of DNA. The CDR3 length is 16 residues. The germline gives CDR1 SGHVS, CDR2 FQNEAQ.

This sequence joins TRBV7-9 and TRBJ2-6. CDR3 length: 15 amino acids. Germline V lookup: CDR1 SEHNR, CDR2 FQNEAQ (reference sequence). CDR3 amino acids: CASSLVTSGANVLTF.

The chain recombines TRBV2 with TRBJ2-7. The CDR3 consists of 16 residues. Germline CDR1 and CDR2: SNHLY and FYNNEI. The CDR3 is CASSEGDRGITYEQYF.

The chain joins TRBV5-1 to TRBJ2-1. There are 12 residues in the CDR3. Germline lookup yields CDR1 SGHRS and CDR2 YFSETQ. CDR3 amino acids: CASSLEGYEQFF.

The CDR3 loop is CSVEEADRGSSYEQYF. The rearrangement joins TRBV29-1 to TRBJ2-7; TCRdb outputs TRBD1, but without DNA this stays unchecked. Germline V gene lookup returns CDR1 SQVTM and CDR2 ANQGSEA. The length of the CDR3 is 16 residues.

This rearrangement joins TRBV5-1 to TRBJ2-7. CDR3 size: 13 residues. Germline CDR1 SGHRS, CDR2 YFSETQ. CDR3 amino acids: CASSYDISYEQYF.

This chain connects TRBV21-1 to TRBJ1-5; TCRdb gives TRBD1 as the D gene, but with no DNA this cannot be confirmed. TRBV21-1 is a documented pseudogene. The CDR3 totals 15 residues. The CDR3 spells CASSKEGRGRRPQHF.

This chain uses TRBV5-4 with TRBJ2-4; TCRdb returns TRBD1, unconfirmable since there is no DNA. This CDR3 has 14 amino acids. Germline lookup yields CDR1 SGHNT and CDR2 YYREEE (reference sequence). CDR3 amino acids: CASSLEQGAAIQYF. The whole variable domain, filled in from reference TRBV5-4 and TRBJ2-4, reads ETGVTQSPTHLIKTRGQQVTLRCSSQSGHNTVSWYQQALGQGPQFIFQYYREEENGRGNFPPRFSGLQFPNYSSELNVNALELDDSALYLCASSLEQGAAIQYFGAGTRLSVL.

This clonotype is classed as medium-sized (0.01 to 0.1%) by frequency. The CDR3 protein is CASSLVGGGYNEQFF. J is TRBJ2-1 and V is TRBV7-2; TCRdb indicates TRBD2, and absent DNA this call remains unverified. Looked up from germline, CDR1 is SGHTA and CDR2 is FQGNSA. This CDR3 has 15 residues. Drawing the rest from reference TRBV7-2 and TRBJ2-1, the complete variable domain is GAGVSQSPSNKVTEKGKDVELRCDPISGHTALYWYRQSLGQGLEFLIYFQGNSAPDKSGLPSDRFSAERTGGSVSTLTIQRTQQEDSAVYLCASSLVGGGYNEQFFGPGTRLTVL.

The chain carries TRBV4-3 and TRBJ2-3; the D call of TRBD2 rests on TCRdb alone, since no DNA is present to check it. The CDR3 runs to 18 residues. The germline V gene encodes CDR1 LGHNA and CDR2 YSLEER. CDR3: CASSQASGGAFSADTQYF.

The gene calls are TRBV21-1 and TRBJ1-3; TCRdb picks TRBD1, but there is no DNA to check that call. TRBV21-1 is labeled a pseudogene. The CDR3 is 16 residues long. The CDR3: CASSKVGTDSGNTIYF.

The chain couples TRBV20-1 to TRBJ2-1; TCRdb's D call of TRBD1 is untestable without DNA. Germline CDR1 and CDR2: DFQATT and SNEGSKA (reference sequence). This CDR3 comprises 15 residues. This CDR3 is CSAILGQGTYNEQFF.

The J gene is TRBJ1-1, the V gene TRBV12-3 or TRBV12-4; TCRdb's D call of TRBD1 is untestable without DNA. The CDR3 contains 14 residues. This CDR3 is CASHPGQRDTEAFF.

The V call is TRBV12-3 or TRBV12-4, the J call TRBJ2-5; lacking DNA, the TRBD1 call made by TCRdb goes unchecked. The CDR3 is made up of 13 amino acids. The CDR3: CASSSISGETQYF.

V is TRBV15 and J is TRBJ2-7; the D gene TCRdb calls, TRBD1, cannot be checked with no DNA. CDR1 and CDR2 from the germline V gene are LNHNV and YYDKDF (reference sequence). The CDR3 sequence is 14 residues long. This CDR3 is CATSRGAGPYEQYF. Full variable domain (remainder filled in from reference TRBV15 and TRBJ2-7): DAMVIQNPRYQVTQFGKPVTLSCSQTLNHNVMYWYQQKSSQAPKLLFHYYDKDFNNEADTPDNFQSRRPNTSFCFLDIRSPGLGDTAMYLCATSRGAGPYEQYFGPGTRLTVT.

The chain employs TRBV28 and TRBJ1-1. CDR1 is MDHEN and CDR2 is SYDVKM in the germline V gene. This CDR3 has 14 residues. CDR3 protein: CASSSHGPNTEAFF.

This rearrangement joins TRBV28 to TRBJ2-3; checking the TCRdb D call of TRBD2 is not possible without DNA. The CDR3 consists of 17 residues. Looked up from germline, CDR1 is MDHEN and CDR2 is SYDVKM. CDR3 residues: CASSGPWTSGGENTQYF.

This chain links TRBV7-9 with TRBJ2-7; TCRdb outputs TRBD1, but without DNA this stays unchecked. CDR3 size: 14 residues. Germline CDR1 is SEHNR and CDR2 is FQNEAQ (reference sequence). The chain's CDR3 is CASSPPDQGYEQYF.

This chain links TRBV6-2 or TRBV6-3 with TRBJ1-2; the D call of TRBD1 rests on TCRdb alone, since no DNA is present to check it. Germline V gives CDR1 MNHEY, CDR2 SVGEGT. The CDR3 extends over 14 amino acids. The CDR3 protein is CASLGEDTLYGYTF.